A selection of T cell receptor beta chains follows, all from one sample in a study of blood T cell repertoires in COVID-19. Only in-frame clones appear in the TCRdb table, and some are missing; sequencing was by immunoSEQ multiplex PCR. This table holds approximately 25,000 clones, roughly four fifths found once. The sample taken for sequencing was peripheral blood. All receptors derive from a woman in her sixties or seventies with COVID-19, enrolled during active disease. CDR3s include the opening cysteine and the closing phenylalanine or tryptophan. The D gene is left open where the match is weak. The size of a clone is reported for some rows only, either as once, few or many, or as a class for expanded clones.

d_call,j_call,v_call,clone_size,cdr3_aa,cdr3_nt
.,TRBJ2-2,TRBV5-1,.,CASSLASGTIGELFF,TGCGCCAGCAGCTTGGCCTCGGGGACAATCGGGGAGCTGTTTTTT
TRBD1,TRBJ1-4,TRBV6-5,.,CASRGTGGGEKLFF,TGTGCCAGCAGGGGGACAGGGGGTGGAGAAAAACTGTTTTTT
.,TRBJ2-3,TRBV11-3,.,CASSIGLSDTQYF,TGTGCCAGCAGCATAGGACTTTCCGATACGCAGTATTTT
.,TRBJ1-4,TRBV7-2,.,CASSLVEGEKLFF,TGTGCCAGCAGCTTAGTGGAGGGGGAAAAACTGTTTTTT
.,TRBJ1-4,TRBV6-1,.,CASSEQGTGGEKLFF,TGTGCCAGCAGTGAACAGGGGACGGGGGGTGAAAAACTGTTTTTT
TRBD1,TRBJ2-1,TRBV6-6,.,CASSPGTGGLRKQFF,TGTGCCAGCAGTCCCGGGACAGGGGGACTAAGGAAGCAGTTCTTC
TRBD2,TRBJ2-7,TRBV19,few,CASTTSGSYEQYF,TGTGCCAGTACTACTAGCGGCTCCTACGAGCAGTACTTC
TRBD2,TRBJ2-1,TRBV5-8,.,CASSRGGAGNEQFF,TGTGCCAGCAGCCGGGGGGGCGCCGGCAATGAGCAGTTCTTC
.,TRBJ2-1,TRBV9,.,CASSVAAATSYNEQFF,TGTGCCAGCAGCGTAGCGGCGGCTACCAGCTACAATGAGCAGTTCTTC
.,TRBJ2-3,TRBV7-9,.,CASSQTGISTDTQYF,TGTGCCAGCAGCCAAACAGGGATTAGCACAGATACGCAGTATTTT
.,TRBJ2-5,TRBV7-2,.,CASSLGGAGTQYF,TGTGCCAGCAGCTTAGGGGGAGCGGGGACCCAGTACTTC
.,TRBJ2-1,TRBV2,once,CASSAQQGPYNEQFF,TGTGCCAGCAGTGCCCAACAGGGCCCCTACAATGAGCAGTTCTTC
.,TRBJ1-6,TRBV4-1,.,CASSQGVQGHNSPLHF,TGCGCCAGCAGCCAAGGAGTCCAGGGACACAATTCACCCCTCCACTTT
.,TRBJ1-1,TRBV7-9,.,CASSLEPIPGAFF,TGTGCCAGCAGCTTAGAACCTATCCCGGGGGCTTTCTTT
.,TRBJ1-5,TRBV27,once,CASGHPSNQPQHF,TGTGCCAGCGGACACCCGAGCAATCAGCCCCAGCATTTT
.,TRBJ2-3,TRBV9,.,CASSVELATVTDTQYF,TGTGCCAGCAGCGTAGAACTAGCTACCGTCACAGATACGCAGTATTTT
.,TRBJ1-1,TRBV9,.,CASSDGYTEAFF,TGTGCCAGCAGCGACGGGTACACTGAAGCTTTCTTT
.,TRBJ1-2,TRBV5-4,.,CASSLGSLLGGGYTF,TGTGCCAGCAGCTTGGGTTCGCTCCTGGGGGGTGGCTACACCTTC
.,TRBJ2-5,TRBV15,few,CATSSPSEETQYF,TGTGCCACCAGCAGCCCCTCCGAAGAGACCCAGTACTTC
TRBD2,TRBJ2-1,TRBV5-5,.,CASSFRTSGVFYNEQFF,TGTGCCAGCAGCTTCAGGACTAGCGGGGTCTTCTACAATGAGCAGTTCTTC
TRBD1,TRBJ1-2,TRBV6-6,.,CASSRSGQTNYGYTF,TGTGCCAGCAGTAGATCGGGACAGACTAACTATGGCTACACCTTC
.,TRBJ2-1,TRBV18,.,CASSPPSRGLHYNEQFF,TGTGCCAGCTCACCACCGTCCAGGGGCTTACATTACAATGAGCAGTTCTTC
.,TRBJ2-6,TRBV7-2,.,CASSLGLSGANVLTF,TGTGCCAGCAGCTTAGGGCTTTCGGGGGCCAACGTCCTGACTTTC
TRBD1,TRBJ1-4,TRBV6-6,.,CASSPGTAGEKLFF,TGTGCCAGCAGTCCCGGGACAGCCGGAGAAAAACTGTTTTTT
TRBD1,TRBJ1-1,TRBV7-8,.,CASSLGQGERGRMNTEAFF,TGTGCCAGCAGCTTAGGACAGGGCGAACGAGGTAGAATGAACACTGAAGCTTTCTTT
.,TRBJ1-4,TRBV19,.,CASSVGTLEKLFF,TGTGCCAGTAGTGTTGGGACATTGGAAAAACTGTTTTTT
.,TRBJ2-3,TRBV18,few,CASSPDGMSTDTQYF,TGTGCCAGCTCACCAGACGGGATGAGCACAGATACGCAGTATTTT
TRBD2,TRBJ2-3,TRBV27,once,CASSVGLAVTDTQYF,TGTGCCAGCAGTGTGGGGCTAGCGGTAACAGATACGCAGTATTTT
TRBD1,TRBJ1-1,TRBV19,.,CASSIGTGLPFF,TGTGCCAGTAGTATCGGGACAGGGCTTCCTTTCTTT
.,TRBJ2-5,TRBV13,.,CASSLESAGPDQETQYF,TGTGCCAGCAGCTTAGAATCGGCAGGCCCCGACCAAGAGACCCAGTACTTC
TRBD1,TRBJ2-3,TRBV24-1,.,CATSVHSGQGTDTQYF,TGTGCCACCAGTGTCCATTCGGGACAGGGCACAGATACGCAGTATTTT
TRBD1,TRBJ1-2,TRBV19,few,CASSADRRYGYTF,TGTGCCAGTAGTGCGGACAGGCGCTATGGCTACACCTTC
.,TRBJ2-1,TRBV7-7,.,CASSLNRGSEQFF,TGTGCCAGCAGCTTGAATCGAGGGAGTGAGCAGTTCTTC
TRBD1,TRBJ2-7,TRBV19,.,CATGTDRYEQYF,TGTGCCACCGGGACAGATCGCTACGAGCAGTACTTC
TRBD1,TRBJ1-3,TRBV3-1/TRBV3-2,.,CASSPTGRPGNTIYF,TGTGCCAGCAGCCCGACAGGGAGGCCTGGAAACACCATATATTTT
.,TRBJ2-5,TRBV5-1,once,CASSLGGGEETQYF,TGCGCCAGCAGCTTGGGGGGAGGCGAAGAGACCCAGTACTTC
.,TRBJ1-1,TRBV6-6,.,CASSSVGVGEAFF,TGTGCCAGCAGTTCGGTCGGGGTCGGTGAAGCTTTCTTT
TRBD1,TRBJ2-2,TRBV27,.,CASSLRDRGPNTGELFF,TGTGCCAGCAGTTTAAGGGACAGGGGGCCCAACACCGGGGAGCTGTTTTTT
TRBD2,TRBJ2-1,TRBV11-2,.,CASSLTPGLAINEQFF,TGTGCCAGCAGCCTGACCCCGGGACTAGCAATCAATGAGCAGTTCTTC
TRBD1,TRBJ1-2,TRBV15,.,CATSRARDRVDGYTF,TGTGCCACCAGCAGAGCCCGGGACAGGGTCGATGGCTACACCTTC
TRBD1,TRBJ2-3,TRBV28,.,CASSLIDPGGKNTQYF,TGTGCCAGCAGTTTAATTGACCCAGGGGGCAAAAATACGCAGTATTTT
.,TRBJ2-1,TRBV25-1,.,CASSEWGEKRVEQFF,TGTGCCAGCAGTGAATGGGGCGAGAAGCGCGTTGAGCAGTTCTTC
.,TRBJ1-1,TRBV6-2/TRBV6-3,few,CASSPTRNTEAFF,TGTGCCAGCAGTCCCACACGAAACACTGAAGCTTTCTTT
TRBD1,TRBJ1-2,TRBV27,once,CASSKGGSYGYTF,TGTGCCAGCAGTAAAGGGGGCTCCTATGGCTACACCTTC
.,TRBJ1-5,TRBV19,.,CASSRRTGNQPQHF,TGTGCCAGTAGTCGCCGGACAGGCAATCAGCCCCAGCATTTT
.,TRBJ1-6,TRBV12-3/TRBV12-4,few,CASSPIGSPLHF,TGTGCCAGCAGTCCAATCGGTTCACCCCTCCACTTT
.,TRBJ2-1,TRBV7-3,.,CASSLSLSRNEQFF,TGTGCCAGCAGCTTAAGCCTATCTCGCAATGAGCAGTTCTTC
TRBD1,TRBJ1-3,TRBV5-1,few,CASSLEDRPSGNTIYF,TGCGCCAGCAGCTTGGAGGACAGGCCCTCTGGAAACACCATATATTTT
.,TRBJ2-3,TRBV11-3,.,CASSLGRGPRQGSRDTQYF,TGTGCCAGCAGCTTAGGACGGGGTCCCAGGCAGGGGTCGAGAGATACGCAGTATTTT
.,TRBJ2-3,TRBV12-5,.,CASARGAGSQDTQYF,TGTGCTAGTGCCCGGGGGGCAGGGAGCCAGGATACGCAGTATTTT
TRBD2,TRBJ2-2,TRBV5-1,.,CASSLASGVGELFF,TGCGCCAGCAGCTTGGCTAGCGGGGTCGGGGAGCTGTTTTTT
TRBD1,TRBJ2-7,TRBV15,.,CATKPGQGRGEQYF,TGTGCCACCAAACCGGGACAGGGACGGGGAGAGCAGTACTTC
.,TRBJ1-2,TRBV6-2/TRBV6-3,.,CASSYSDTAGGYTF,TGTGCCAGCAGTTACTCCGACACGGCGGGGGGCTACACCTTC
.,TRBJ2-3,TRBV5-4,.,CASSPEGGDTQYF,TGTGCCAGCAGCCCCGAGGGGGGGGATACGCAGTATTTT